This T cell receptor (beta chain) derives from a study of graft-versus-host responses after intestinal transplantation. Turning to the study itself: Multivisceral, liver-intestinal, or isolated intestinal transplants were given to recipients.

The data were produced by immunoSEQ multiplex PCR, yet TCRdb's version contains in-frame clones alone and is incomplete. The sample contains about 120,000 clones, 85% to 95% of which appear only once. V shed 4 bases and J shed 0 bases, with 10 bases lying between them. Looked up from germline, CDR1 is MNHEY and CDR2 is SMNVEV (reference sequence). The CDR3 consists of 14 residues. As to this clone: Its antigen is still unknown.

The rearrangement links TRBV27 to TRBJ2-7; D might be TRBD1 (6 bases). Sequences were derived from unstimulated CD8+ T cells sorted from spleen or lymph node cells, sampled before intestinal transplant. This TCR was recovered from a human donor who received an intestinal transplant. Written as DNA, the CDR3 is TGTGCCAGCAGTTCCTGGACAGCCTCCTACGAGCAGTACTTC. Translation: CASSSWTASYEQYF.